These T cell receptor beta chains were read from a single sample in a study of shared clonotypes between healthy human individuals. Libraries were prepared by immunoSEQ multiplex PCR; TCRdb keeps only in-frame clonotypes and omits some of them. Of about 820,000 clones in the sample, about 91% were seen once. The material sequenced was naive CD8+ T cells sorted from blood. Receptor source: a young man in good health. Both conserved end residues are part of each CDR3. Fields, in order: J gene, D gene, V gene, clone size, CDR3 protein, CDR3 DNA. The D gene is left open where the match is weak. Clone size is not always given. Where it is, it says once, few, many or a class for expanded clones.

j_gene: TRBJ2-6
d_gene: -
v_gene: TRBV27
abundance: -
CDR3aa: CASSLSIELGGSGANVLTF
CDR3nt: TGTGCCAGCAGTTTATCGATCGAGCTGGGCGGATCCGGGGCCAACGTCCTGACTTTC

j_gene: TRBJ2-1
d_gene: TRBD1
v_gene: TRBV29-1
abundance: once
CDR3aa: CSIKGGRPSYNEQFF
CDR3nt: TGCAGCATAAAAGGGGGCCGACCCTCCTACAATGAGCAGTTCTTC

j_gene: TRBJ2-2
d_gene: -
v_gene: TRBV9
abundance: -
CDR3aa: CASSVAETRVATGELFF
CDR3nt: TGTGCCAGCAGCGTAGCGGAAACTCGGGTCGCCACCGGGGAGCTGTTTTTT

j_gene: TRBJ2-7
d_gene: -
v_gene: TRBV28
abundance: once
CDR3aa: CASSFRRGRGNYEQYF
CDR3nt: TGTGCCAGCAGTTTTCGGCGGGGGCGTGGGAACTACGAGCAGTACTTC

j_gene: TRBJ1-1
d_gene: -
v_gene: TRBV7-6
abundance: -
CDR3aa: CASSLGFGSETEAFF
CDR3nt: TGTGCCAGCAGCTTAGGTTTCGGGAGTGAGACTGAAGCTTTCTTT

j_gene: TRBJ1-1
d_gene: TRBD1
v_gene: TRBV30
abundance: -
CDR3aa: CAWSVGQGAGEAFF
CDR3nt: TGTGCCTGGAGTGTAGGCCAGGGGGCCGGTGAAGCTTTCTTT

j_gene: TRBJ2-1
d_gene: -
v_gene: TRBV7-9
abundance: -
CDR3aa: CASSTLNGSYNEQFF
CDR3nt: TGTGCCAGCAGCACACTTAATGGCTCCTACAATGAGCAGTTCTTC

j_gene: TRBJ2-7
d_gene: -
v_gene: TRBV6-5
abundance: -
CDR3aa: CASSYSQVSEQYF
CDR3nt: TGTGCCAGCAGTTACTCGCAGGTATCCGAGCAGTACTTC

j_gene: TRBJ2-5
d_gene: TRBD2
v_gene: TRBV11-2
abundance: -
CDR3aa: CASRPGLALETQYF
CDR3nt: TGCGCCAGCAGGCCGGGACTAGCCCTGGAGACCCAGTACTTC

j_gene: TRBJ2-3
d_gene: TRBD2
v_gene: TRBV28
abundance: -
CDR3aa: CASSLLAGGQQYF
CDR3nt: TGTGCCAGCAGTCTCCTAGCGGGAGGGCAGCAGTATTTT

j_gene: TRBJ2-2
d_gene: TRBD2
v_gene: TRBV7-2
abundance: -
CDR3aa: CASTAGGVGELFF
CDR3nt: TGTGCCAGCACAGCGGGGGGTGTCGGGGAGCTGTTTTTT

j_gene: TRBJ2-7
d_gene: TRBD2
v_gene: TRBV7-9
abundance: -
CDR3aa: CATRRLAGVKTYEQYF
CDR3nt: TGTGCCACCCGAAGACTAGCGGGAGTAAAGACCTACGAGCAGTACTTC

j_gene: TRBJ1-2
d_gene: -
v_gene: TRBV9
abundance: -
CDR3aa: CASSVEGFLYGYTF
CDR3nt: TGTGCCAGCAGCGTAGAAGGGTTTCTCTATGGCTACACCTTC

j_gene: TRBJ2-1
d_gene: TRBD1
v_gene: TRBV7-3
abundance: -
CDR3aa: CASSFNSGTGVSYNEQFF
CDR3nt: TGTGCCAGCAGCTTCAACTCCGGGACAGGAGTCTCCTACAATGAGCAGTTCTTC

j_gene: TRBJ2-1
d_gene: TRBD2
v_gene: TRBV5-1
abundance: -
CDR3aa: CASSLTSGSSAPPYNEQFF
CDR3nt: TGCGCCAGCAGCTTGACTAGCGGGAGCTCAGCTCCCCCCTACAATGAGCAGTTCTTC

j_gene: TRBJ2-7
d_gene: -
v_gene: TRBV7-8
abundance: -
CDR3aa: CASSIGGWSYEQYF
CDR3nt: TGTGCCAGCAGCATAGGGGGTTGGTCCTACGAGCAGTACTTC

j_gene: TRBJ1-5
d_gene: -
v_gene: TRBV7-2
abundance: -
CDR3aa: CASSLDGHESDQPQHF
CDR3nt: TGTGCCAGCAGCTTAGATGGCCACGAGTCGGATCAGCCCCAGCATTTT

j_gene: TRBJ1-3
d_gene: TRBD1
v_gene: TRBV6-1
abundance: -
CDR3aa: CASRGTGDFGNTIYF
CDR3nt: TGTGCCAGCAGGGGGACAGGGGACTTTGGAAACACCATATATTTT

j_gene: TRBJ1-2
d_gene: -
v_gene: TRBV7-3
abundance: -
CDR3aa: CASSFGQGYGYTF
CDR3nt: TGTGCCAGCAGCTTTGGCCAGGGGTATGGCTACACCTTC

j_gene: TRBJ2-2
d_gene: -
v_gene: TRBV15
abundance: -
CDR3aa: CATSREGAANTGELFF
CDR3nt: TGTGCCACCAGCAGAGAAGGGGCCGCGAACACCGGGGAGCTGTTTTTT

j_gene: TRBJ2-1
d_gene: TRBD1
v_gene: TRBV6-5
abundance: -
CDR3aa: CASSYFGTGTNEQFF
CDR3nt: TGTGCCAGCAGTTACTTCGGGACAGGGACCAATGAGCAGTTCTTC

j_gene: TRBJ2-7
d_gene: -
v_gene: TRBV27
abundance: few
CDR3aa: CASSYPGSYEQYF
CDR3nt: TGTGCCAGCAGTTACCCAGGCTCCTACGAGCAGTACTTC

j_gene: TRBJ2-1
d_gene: -
v_gene: TRBV27
abundance: few
CDR3aa: CASGEQGIDFDEQFF
CDR3nt: TGTGCCAGCGGGGAACAGGGTATCGATTTCGATGAGCAGTTCTTC

j_gene: TRBJ2-2
d_gene: -
v_gene: TRBV6-1
abundance: -
CDR3aa: CASSDWLAKHVGAGELFF
CDR3nt: TGTGCCAGCAGTGACTGGCTAGCCAAACACGTGGGGGCCGGGGAGCTGTTTTTT

j_gene: TRBJ2-5
d_gene: TRBD1
v_gene: TRBV2
abundance: -
CDR3aa: CASEGTDQETQYF
CDR3nt: TGTGCCAGCGAAGGGACAGACCAAGAGACCCAGTACTTC

j_gene: TRBJ1-5
d_gene: -
v_gene: TRBV5-5
abundance: -
CDR3aa: CASRRGGRSDQPQHF
CDR3nt: TGTGCCAGCCGCCGGGGGGGAAGATCCGATCAGCCCCAGCATTTT

j_gene: TRBJ2-5
d_gene: TRBD2
v_gene: TRBV7-3
abundance: -
CDR3aa: CASSFLSGSLETQYF
CDR3nt: TGTGCCAGCAGCTTCTTAAGCGGGAGTCTAGAGACCCAGTACTTC

j_gene: TRBJ2-1
d_gene: TRBD2
v_gene: TRBV7-9
abundance: -
CDR3aa: CASSLGTSGRGHEQFF
CDR3nt: TGTGCCAGCAGCTTAGGGACTAGCGGGAGAGGCCATGAGCAGTTCTTC

j_gene: TRBJ2-1
d_gene: TRBD2
v_gene: TRBV2
abundance: -
CDR3aa: CATWEGREAYNEQFF
CDR3nt: TGTGCCACCTGGGAGGGGCGGGAGGCTTACAATGAGCAGTTCTTC

j_gene: TRBJ2-7
d_gene: -
v_gene: TRBV2
abundance: -
CDR3aa: CASIGGFEQYF
CDR3nt: TGTGCCAGCATTGGGGGGTTCGAGCAGTACTTC

j_gene: TRBJ2-6
d_gene: TRBD1
v_gene: TRBV6-1
abundance: -
CDR3aa: CASSEDGQVALSGANVLTF
CDR3nt: TGTGCCAGCAGTGAAGATGGACAGGTTGCGCTCTCTGGGGCCAACGTCCTGACTTTC

j_gene: TRBJ2-2
d_gene: -
v_gene: TRBV29-1
abundance: once
CDR3aa: CSVRSGAGTGELFF
CDR3nt: TGCAGCGTGAGGTCGGGGGCGGGCACCGGGGAGCTGTTTTTT

j_gene: TRBJ2-2
d_gene: -
v_gene: TRBV7-9
abundance: -
CDR3aa: CASSFTGPPNTGELFF
CDR3nt: TGTGCCAGCAGCTTTACAGGTCCCCCGAACACCGGGGAGCTGTTTTTT

j_gene: TRBJ1-3
d_gene: -
v_gene: TRBV9
abundance: -
CDR3aa: CASSVGGAGGNTIYF
CDR3nt: TGTGCCAGCAGCGTAGGGGGGGCCGGAGGAAACACCATATATTTT

j_gene: TRBJ2-7
d_gene: TRBD1
v_gene: TRBV27
abundance: -
CDR3aa: CASSPTPGQGYYEQYF
CDR3nt: TGTGCCAGCAGCCCTACTCCGGGACAGGGGTACTACGAGCAGTACTTC

j_gene: TRBJ2-5
d_gene: TRBD2
v_gene: TRBV14
abundance: -
CDR3aa: CASSHRGTSGTQETQYF
CDR3nt: TGTGCCAGCAGCCACCGGGGGACTAGCGGGACCCAAGAGACCCAGTACTTC

j_gene: TRBJ2-7
d_gene: -
v_gene: TRBV4-1
abundance: -
CDR3aa: CASSQEGGKSYEQYF
CDR3nt: TGCGCCAGCAGCCAAGAAGGCGGGAAGTCCTACGAGCAGTACTTC

j_gene: TRBJ2-1
d_gene: -
v_gene: TRBV7-9
abundance: -
CDR3aa: CASSFPVKLEGGYEQFF
CDR3nt: TGTGCCAGCAGCTTTCCGGTAAAACTAGAGGGAGGCTATGAGCAGTTCTTC

j_gene: TRBJ2-7
d_gene: -
v_gene: TRBV28
abundance: -
CDR3aa: CASSVRDAFYEQYF
CDR3nt: TGTGCCAGCAGCGTCAGGGACGCTTTCTACGAGCAGTACTTC

j_gene: TRBJ1-1
d_gene: -
v_gene: TRBV27
abundance: -
CDR3aa: CASSFGLGGTEAFF
CDR3nt: TGTGCCAGCAGTTTCGGGCTGGGTGGCACTGAAGCTTTCTTT

j_gene: TRBJ1-1
d_gene: -
v_gene: TRBV11-2
abundance: -
CDR3aa: CASSKGDGLAWPEAFF
CDR3nt: TGTGCCAGCAGCAAAGGGGACGGCCTAGCGTGGCCTGAAGCTTTCTTT

j_gene: TRBJ2-3
d_gene: -
v_gene: TRBV25-1
abundance: -
CDR3aa: CASSVDNWIITDTQYF
CDR3nt: TGTGCCAGCAGTGTTGATAATTGGATAATCACAGATACGCAGTATTTT